Each of the 11 T cell receptor beta chains below was sequenced from the same sample in a study of PD-L1 blockade in urothelial cancer. TCRdb's table, derived via immunoSEQ multiplex PCR, lists solely in-frame clones and lacks some. The repertoire consists of approximately 52,000 clones, with 70% to 85% occurring once and the leading ten covering 3% to 4.5%. Sequences were derived from PBMCs, sampled around atezolizumab (anti-PD-L1) treatment. Source of these receptors: a man between 65 and 80 years old with urothelial cancer.

V and J are TRBV29-1 and TRBJ1-1, with 8 bases matching TRBD1. The V gene end was trimmed by 4 bases and the J gene end by 2 bases; junction bases not matched to a gene: 6. The CDR3 consists of 14 residues. Germline CDR1 is SQVTM and CDR2 is ANQGSEA. CDR3 residues: CSVVGPGGNTEAFF. CDR3 sequence (DNA): TGCAGCGTTGTGGGGCCAGGGGGCAACACTGAAGCTTTCTTT. Complete variable domain (other parts from reference TRBV29-1 and TRBJ1-1): SAVISQKPSRDICQRGTSLTIQCQVDSQVTMMFWYRQQPGQSLTLIATANQGSEATYESGFVIDKFPISRPNLTFSTLTVSNMSPEDSSIYLCSVVGPGGNTEAFFGQGTRLTVV.

The gene calls are TRBV4-3 and TRBJ2-1, with D possibly matching TRBD2 (6 bases). Germline CDR1 is LGHNA and CDR2 is YSLEER. The CDR3 spans 15 residues. V was shortened by 4 bases and J by 4 bases, with 14 bases between the two germline ends. The CDR3 protein is CASSLGLATYNEQFF. Here the CDR3 DNA reads TGCGCCAGCAGCCTGGGGCTAGCGACTTACAATGAGCAGTTCTTC.

This clone was observed once. This rearrangement joins TRBV28 to TRBJ1-2; 7 positions agree with TRBD1. This CDR3 is 13 amino acids long. With 6 bases clipped from V and 3 bases from J, the junction kept 4 bases outside the gene matches. Germline V gene sequence: CDR1 MDHEN, CDR2 SYDVKM. CDR3 region: CASRTGFDYGYTF. The CDR3 DNA follows: TGTGCCAGCAGGACAGGGTTTGACTATGGCTACACCTTC.

The chain uses TRBV5-1 and TRBJ1-1, with 9 bases identical to TRBD1. The CDR3 has 15 residues. Germline V gene data show CDR1 as SGHRS and CDR2 as YFSETQ. After removal of 0 bases from V and 4 bases from J, the junction contained 4 bases not matched to a gene. The CDR3 here is CASSLEGQGATEAFF. The CDR3 nucleotides are TGCGCCAGCAGCTTGGAGGGACAGGGTGCCACTGAAGCTTTCTTT.

The V gene is TRBV7-6, the J gene TRBJ2-1, with 12 bases aligning to TRBD2. The germline V gene has CDR1 SGHVS and CDR2 FNYEAQ. The CDR3 is 17 residues long. V lost 2 bases to trimming and J lost 8 bases; unmatched junction nucleotides: 10. The CDR3 is CASSLPTSGGPGDEQFF. CDR3 in DNA: TGTGCCAGCAGCTTACCGACTAGCGGGGGCCCTGGGGATGAGCAGTTCTTC.

This chain uses TRBV11-3 with TRBJ2-3; D remains unclear. The germline V gene has CDR1 SGHNT and CDR2 YENEEA. V was shortened by 6 bases and J by 1 base, with 14 bases between the two germline ends. The CDR3 length is 15 residues. In nucleotides, the CDR3 is TGTGCCAGCAGTCCGAGTCTATCCCGCACAGATACGCAGTATTTT. Its translation: CASSPSLSRTDTQYF.

This chain connects TRBV11-3 to TRBJ2-5, with a weak D call TRBD2 (6 bases). The germline CDR1 and CDR2 sequences are SGHNT and YENEEA. V was cut by 5 bases and J by 5 bases, with 12 bases left in between. The CDR3 has 13 amino acids. The CDR3 reads CASSPDGGETQYF. The CDR3 DNA reads as TGTGCCAGCAGCCCGGACGGAGGGGAGACCCAGTACTTC.

This clone came up once. The rearrangement uses TRBV4-3 and TRBJ1-1; no clear D. V shed 5 bases and J shed 2 bases, with 9 bases lying between them. Germline V gene lookup returns CDR1 LGHNA and CDR2 YSLEER. The CDR3 extends over 13 amino acids. CDR3 sequence: CASSLERNTEAFF. For the CDR3, the DNA is TGCGCCAGCAGCTTAGAGCGTAACACTGAAGCTTTCTTT.

The chain uses TRBV5-4 and TRBJ2-1; 8 nucleotides agree with TRBD1. CDR1 is SGHNT and CDR2 is YYREEE in the germline V gene (reference sequence). The CDR3 spans 14 residues. V lost 6 bases, J lost 15 bases, and 17 bases stayed unmatched. The CDR3 DNA is TGTGCCAGCACCTACTTATACGGACAGGGAGGTTTGTTCTTC. This codes for CASTYLYGQGGLFF.

This clone has only a few counts. V usage is TRBV12-5 and J usage is TRBJ1-4; weak D call: TRBD1 (6 bases). Looked up from germline, CDR1 is LGHNT and CDR2 is FRNRAP. This CDR3 spans 17 amino acids. V dropped 5 bases and J dropped 6 bases, with 22 bases sitting between them. CDR3 sequence reads: CASGLDGTLGGDEKLFF. DNA of the CDR3: TGTGCTAGTGGTCTCGACGGGACACTCGGCGGTGATGAAAAACTGTTTTTT.

In its sample, this clone was seen once. This rearrangement joins TRBV7-9 to TRBJ2-7, with 7 bases lining up with TRBD1. The CDR3 is made up of 14 amino acids. V lost 4 bases, J lost 3 bases, and 6 bases stayed unmatched. Looked up from germline, CDR1 is SEHNR and CDR2 is FQNEAQ (reference sequence). The CDR3 is CASSSWGTDYEQYF. In nucleotides, the CDR3 is TGTGCCAGCAGCTCGTGGGGGACAGACTACGAGCAGTACTTC.